This TCR beta chain originates from a study of shared clonotypes between healthy human individuals. Notes on the study in general: Larger estimated richness was generally recorded for naive subsets relative to memory subsets.

In the case of this clone: The antigen remains undetermined.

The protocol was immunoSEQ multiplex PCR, while the TCRdb copy is restricted to in-frame clones and leaves out a portion. In the table there are around 2,000,000 clones, roughly 94% of which are singletons. Germline CDR1 and CDR2: LNHDA and SQIVND (reference sequence). This CDR3 spans 15 amino acids. Germline trimming cut 6 bases from V and 7 bases from J; bases unmatched to any gene: 11. The source is a man younger than 30 in good health. This chain joins TRBV19 and TRBJ2-3, with 9 bases fitting TRBD1. Sequenced input: naive CD4+ T cells sorted from blood. The subset was: CD45RA+ positively selected. CDR3: CASRRTGDRLNTQYF. DNA for the CDR3: TGTGCCAGTAGAAGGACAGGGGATCGTCTGAATACGCAGTATTTT.